The 10 T cell receptor beta chains below were found in one sample sequenced in a study of blood T cell repertoires in COVID-19. Only in-frame clones appear in the TCRdb table, and some are missing; sequencing was by immunoSEQ multiplex PCR. The sample consists of approximately 160,000 clones, approximately 81% of them appearing once. The sequencing input was peripheral blood. The receptors originated from a woman aged 55-75 years with COVID-19, enrolled during active disease.

The chain carries TRBV7-8 and TRBJ2-2; 14 nucleotides align to TRBD2. Trimming took 0 bases from V and 5 from J; bases not matched to a gene: 5. Per the germline V gene, CDR1 is SGHVS and CDR2 is FQNEAQ. This CDR3 comprises 18 residues. The CDR3 here is CASSLAGTSGGRTGELFF. The CDR3 DNA reads TGTGCCAGCAGCTTAGCAGGGACTAGCGGGGGAAGGACCGGGGAGCTGTTTTTT. The full variable domain, completed using reference TRBV7-8 and TRBJ2-2, is GAGVSQSPRYKVAKRGQDVALRCDPISGHVSLFWYQQALGQGPEFLTYFQNEAQLDKSGLPSDRFFAERPEGSVSTLKIQRTQQEDSAVYLCASSLAGTSGGRTGELFFGEGSRLTVL.

The chain employs TRBV19 and TRBJ2-7, with 9 nucleotides matching TRBD1. The CDR3 has 13 amino acids. Germline trimming cut 5 bases from V and 6 bases from J; bases unmatched to any gene: 5. CDR1 is LNHDA, CDR2 SQIVND, per germline (reference sequence). The CDR3 protein is CASSADRGFEQYV. The CDR3 DNA sequence: TGTGCCAGTAGTGCGGACAGGGGTTTCGAGCAGTACGTC.

This clone was counted once. J is TRBJ1-5 and V is TRBV6-6, with TRBD1 as a possible D gene (5 bases). Between the trimmed V and J ends, which lost 3 bases and 3 bases, there was a span of 15 bases. The CDR3 length is 16 residues. Germline CDR1 and CDR2: MNHNY and SVGAGI (reference sequence). This CDR3 is CASSYGTPAINQPQHF. The CDR3 DNA is TGTGCCAGCAGTTATGGGACTCCCGCCATCAATCAGCCCCAGCATTTT.

The chain employs TRBV4-1 and TRBJ1-3, with a possible D match to TRBD1 (5 bases). The CDR3 has 17 amino acids. Trimming removed 0 bases from V and 0 bases from J, with 12 bases in between. In germline, CDR1 is MGHRA, CDR2 YSYEKL. The chain's CDR3 is CASSQDRVGGSGNTIYF. The CDR3 nucleotides are TGCGCCAGCAGCCAAGATCGGGTCGGGGGCTCTGGAAACACCATATATTTT.

J is TRBJ2-2 and V is TRBV3-1 (or the pseudogene TRBV3-2); 8 bases line up with TRBD2. Losses at the gene ends were 1 base for V and 3 bases for J; bases not matched to a gene: 4. The germline V gene encodes CDR1 LGHDT and CDR2 YNNKEL (reference sequence). The CDR3 covers 16 residues. This CDR3 is CASSQGAGVDTGELFF. As DNA, the CDR3 is TGTGCCAGCAGCCAAGGAGCGGGAGTTGACACCGGGGAGCTGTTTTTT.

The V gene is TRBV20-1, the J gene TRBJ2-5, with D possibly matching TRBD2 (6 bases). Germline-derived CDR1 and CDR2 are DFQATT and SNEGSKA (reference sequence). Trimming took off 6 bases at V and 4 bases at J, with 9 bases between the two ends. This CDR3 spans 11 amino acids. The CDR3, as DNA: TGCAGTGCCGCGGGATCAGAGACCCAGTACTTC. It translates to CSAAGSETQYF.

V gene TRBV21-1 combines with J gene TRBJ1-2; TRBD1 is taken as the D call from the table, unchecked against the DNA. TRBV21-1 is annotated as a pseudogene. The CDR3 consists of 17 residues. The CDR3 region has the DNA TGTGCCAGCACCCTAGGGGGATGTGGAGGAAGGGACTATGGCTACACCTTC. It specifies CASTLGGCGGRDYGYTF.

Of note for this clone: Other DNA sequences of this sample code for an identical CDR3. The chain carries TRBV19 and TRBJ1-3; D unresolved. CDR1 LNHDA and CDR2 SQIVND come from the germline V gene (reference sequence). The V and J ends lost 3 bases and 0 bases respectively, with 6 bases between them. CDR3 size: 14 residues. The CDR3 DNA is TGTGCCAGTAGTATGGGCAGCTCTGGAAACACCATATATTTT. Residues: CASSMGSSGNTIYF.

The rearrangement joins TRBV7-2 to TRBJ2-7, with D maybe TRBD1 (6 bases). Germline lookup yields CDR1 SGHTA and CDR2 FQGNSA. Trimming took 5 bases from V and 3 from J, leaving 11 bases between them. The CDR3 extends over 13 amino acids. The CDR3 DNA reads TGTGCCAGCAGCCGGACAGCGATCTACGAGCAGTACTTC. Translation gives CASSRTAIYEQYF. Using reference TRBV7-2 and TRBJ2-7 for the parts outside the CDR3, the full variable domain is GAGVSQSPSNKVTEKGKDVELRCDPISGHTALYWYRQSLGQGLEFLIYFQGNSAPDKSGLPSDRFSAERTGGSVSTLTIQRTQQEDSAVYLCASSRTAIYEQYFGPGTRLTVT.

V is TRBV10-3 and J is TRBJ2-5; TRBD2 is a possible D gene (6 bases). CDR1 and CDR2 from the germline V gene are ENHRY and SYGVKD. This CDR3 is built from 15 residues. Trimming pared 4 bases from V and 1 base from J, leaving 13 bases between. The chain's CDR3 is CAISGTGTFQETQYF. The CDR3 bases are TGTGCCATCAGTGGCACCGGGACTTTCCAAGAGACCCAGTACTTC.